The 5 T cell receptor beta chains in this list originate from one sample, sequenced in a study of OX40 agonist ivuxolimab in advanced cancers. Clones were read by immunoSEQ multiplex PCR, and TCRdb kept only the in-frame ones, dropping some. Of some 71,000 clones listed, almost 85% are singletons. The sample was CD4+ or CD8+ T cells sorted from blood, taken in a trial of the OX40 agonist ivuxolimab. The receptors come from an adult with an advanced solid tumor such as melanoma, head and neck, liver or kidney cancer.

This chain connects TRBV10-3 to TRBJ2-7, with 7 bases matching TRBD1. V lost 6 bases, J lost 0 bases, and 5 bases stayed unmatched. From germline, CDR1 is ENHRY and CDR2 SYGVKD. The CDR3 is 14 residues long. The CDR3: CAIRTRDSSYEQYF. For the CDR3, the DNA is TGTGCCATCAGGACCAGGGACAGCTCCTACGAGCAGTACTTC.

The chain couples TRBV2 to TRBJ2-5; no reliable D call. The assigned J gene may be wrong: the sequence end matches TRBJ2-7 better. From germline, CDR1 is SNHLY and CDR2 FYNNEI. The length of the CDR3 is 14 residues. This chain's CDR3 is CASKDTPRSYEQYF. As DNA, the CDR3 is TGTGCCAGCAAAGATACTCCACGCTCCTACGAGCAGTACTTC.

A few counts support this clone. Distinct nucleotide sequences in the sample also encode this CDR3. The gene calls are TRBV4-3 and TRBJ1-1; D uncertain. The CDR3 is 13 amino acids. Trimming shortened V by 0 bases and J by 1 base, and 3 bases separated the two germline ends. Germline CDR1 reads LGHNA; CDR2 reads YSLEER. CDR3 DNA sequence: TGCGCCAGCAGCCAAGATAGGAACACTGAAGCTTTCTTT. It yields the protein CASSQDRNTEAFF.

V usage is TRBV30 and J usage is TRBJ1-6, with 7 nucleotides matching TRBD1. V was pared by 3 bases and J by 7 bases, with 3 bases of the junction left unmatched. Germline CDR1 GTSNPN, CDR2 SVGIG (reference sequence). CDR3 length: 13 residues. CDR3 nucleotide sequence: TGTGCCTGGAGAGCAGGGGGGAATTCACCCCTCCACTTT. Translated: CAWRAGGNSPLHF.

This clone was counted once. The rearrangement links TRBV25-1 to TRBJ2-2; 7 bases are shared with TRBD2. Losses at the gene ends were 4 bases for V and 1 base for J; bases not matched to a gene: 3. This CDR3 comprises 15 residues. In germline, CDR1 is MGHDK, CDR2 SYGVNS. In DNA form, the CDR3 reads TGTGCCAGCAGTGCCGGCGGGGGGAACACCGGGGAGCTGTTTTTT. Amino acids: CASSAGGGNTGELFF.